The clone carrying this T cell receptor beta chain came up a few times. Antigen unknown. Per the germline V gene, CDR1 is LGHNA and CDR2 is YNFKEQ. The CDR3 sequence is 18 residues long. V lost 0 bases to trimming and J lost 2 bases, with 18 bases between them. The data originate from a study of response to subunit inactivated influenza vaccine. Study-level findings and limits: There was a suggestion from the authors that each seasonal influenza vaccination recruits few new T cells.

TCRdb recomputed calls from the RT-PCR reads with MiXCR, one row per CDR3 protein. The data contain a few hundred thousand distinct CDR3 sequences, around 7.9% of them singletons. This receptor was obtained from a man in his fifties or sixties who received an inactivated influenza vaccine. This chain connects TRBV4-2 to TRBJ2-3; D possibly matches TRBD1 or TRBD2 (5 bases each). The starting material was PBMCs from blood, obtained around 2 years after vaccination. The DNA of the CDR3 is TGTGCCAGCAGCCAAGATACCCGGCTAGGGACCTACACAGATACGCAGTATTTT. Its translation: CASSQDTRLGTYTDTQYF.